The rows below give T cell receptor beta chains drawn from one sample of a study of blood T cell repertoires in COVID-19. The data were produced by immunoSEQ multiplex PCR, yet TCRdb's version contains in-frame clones alone and is incomplete. The sample has over 450,000 clones; about 88% are singletons. Sequencing input: peripheral blood. These receptors all come from a man younger than 35 with COVID-19, enrolled during active disease. Both conserved end residues are part of each CDR3. A D gene is named only where the DNA matches it firmly. Rows give clone size only sometimes, using once, few, many, or a class for an expanded clone.

>-|TRBJ2-3|-|TRBV18
CASSSGTSTDTQYF
TGTGCCAGCTCGTCGGGTACTAGCACAGATACGCAGTATTTT
>-|TRBJ1-6|-|TRBV19
CASSIQGIYNSPLHF
TGTGCCAGTAGTATCCAGGGGATCTATAATTCACCCCTCCACTTT
>-|TRBJ1-1|-|TRBV7-9
CASSLVAGEVGAFF
TGTGCCAGCAGCTTAGTCGCGGGGGAGGTAGGAGCTTTCTTT
>-|TRBJ2-7|TRBD2|TRBV5-6
CASSPPVLAGGLSYEQYF
TGTGCCAGCAGCCCACCCGTACTAGCGGGAGGTCTCTCCTACGAGCAGTACTTC
>-|TRBJ2-1|-|TRBV9
CASSVVQNEQFF
TGTGCCAGCAGCGTAGTACAAAATGAGCAGTTCTTC
>-|TRBJ2-7|-|TRBV25-1
CASSEYHSSYEQYF
TGTGCCAGCAGTGAATATCACAGCTCCTACGAGCAGTACTTC
>-|TRBJ2-5|TRBD2|TRBV2
CASGLADSRGETQYF
TGTGCCAGCGGACTAGCGGACTCACGAGGGGAGACCCAGTACTTC
>-|TRBJ2-3|TRBD1|TRBV6-5
CASSRTTGATDTQYF
TGTGCCAGCAGCCGAACCACAGGGGCGACAGATACGCAGTATTTT
>-|TRBJ2-7|TRBD1|TRBV3-1/TRBV3-2
CASSQPQGYEQYF
TGTGCCAGCAGCCAACCACAGGGGTACGAGCAGTACTTC
>-|TRBJ2-1|-|TRBV11-2
CASSLDWQVHEQFF
TGTGCCAGCAGCTTAGATTGGCAGGTCCATGAGCAGTTCTTC
>-|TRBJ1-2|-|TRBV9
CASSLYQQVDYGYTF
TGTGCCAGCAGCCTATACCAACAGGTGGACTATGGCTACACCTTC
>-|TRBJ1-2|TRBD1|TRBV18
CASSPTGGVGYTF
TGTGCCAGCTCACCTACAGGGGGCGTGGGCTACACCTTC
>-|TRBJ1-4|TRBD1|TRBV24-1
CATSERTGGKEKLFF
TGTGCCACCAGTGAAAGGACAGGGGGCAAGGAAAAACTGTTTTTT
>-|TRBJ2-7|-|TRBV4-1
CASSQDYSYEQYF
TGCGCCAGCAGCCAAGATTATTCCTACGAGCAGTACTTC
>-|TRBJ2-2|-|TRBV14
CASSQVPTGELFF
TGTGCCAGCAGCCAAGTTCCTACCGGGGAGCTGTTTTTT
>-|TRBJ2-2|TRBD2|TRBV29-1
CSVWGLAGRTGELFF
TGCAGCGTTTGGGGACTAGCGGGACGAACCGGGGAGCTGTTTTTT
>-|TRBJ2-7|-|TRBV20-1
CSAISRREQYF
TGCAGTGCTATTTCTAGACGCGAGCAGTACTTC
>-|TRBJ1-5|TRBD1|TRBV19
CASSMRDRGNQPQHF
TGTGCCAGTAGTATGCGGGACAGGGGCAATCAGCCCCAGCATTTT
>-|TRBJ2-1|-|TRBV6-1
CASSGYFTVTSNEQFF
TGTGCCAGCAGTGGCTACTTCACCGTCACTAGTAATGAGCAGTTCTTC
>-|TRBJ2-1|-|TRBV7-9
CASSPGLPSEFF
TGTGCCAGCAGCCCCGGACTTCCCTCGGAGTTCTTC
>-|TRBJ2-5|TRBD2|TRBV24-1
CATSDATGTSKETQYF
TGTGCCACCAGTGATGCGACCGGGACTAGTAAAGAGACCCAGTACTTC
>-|TRBJ2-7|-|TRBV20-1
CSASVIAVHYEQYF
TGCAGTGCCAGTGTTATAGCGGTACACTACGAGCAGTACTTC
>-|TRBJ1-1|-|TRBV7-9
CASSTTVNTEAFF
TGTGCCAGCAGCACGACAGTGAACACTGAAGCTTTCTTT
>-|TRBJ1-1|-|TRBV5-1
CASRTAGATEAFF
TGCGCCAGCAGAACGGCGGGGGCCACTGAAGCTTTCTTT
>-|TRBJ2-5|-|TRBV12-3/TRBV12-4
CASSLTGKGTQYF
TGTGCCAGCAGTCTCACAGGGAAGGGGACCCAGTACTTC
>-|TRBJ2-1|TRBD2|TRBV9
CASSVLAGHHSSYNEQFF
TGTGCCAGCAGCGTCCTAGCGGGACACCATAGCTCCTACAATGAGCAGTTCTTC
>-|TRBJ2-3|-|TRBV7-9
CASSPGRTVGADTQYF
TGTGCCAGCAGCCCCGGCCGGACAGTCGGTGCGGATACGCAGTATTTT
>-|TRBJ2-5|-|TRBV6-5
CASSPYQETQYF
TGTGCCAGCAGTCCTTACCAAGAGACCCAGTACTTC
>few|TRBJ2-2|-|TRBV24-1
CATSDTARLRDTNTGELFF
TGTGCCACCAGTGATACGGCCCGCCTCCGGGACACAAACACCGGGGAGCTGTTTTTT
>-|TRBJ1-2|-|TRBV18
CASSPPNGGLRGYTF
TGTGCCAGCTCACCACCGAACGGAGGACTCCGCGGCTACACCTTC
>-|TRBJ2-1|TRBD1|TRBV29-1
CSVEGVDRGLYEQFF
TGCAGCGTTGAAGGGGTGGACAGGGGTTTATATGAGCAGTTCTTC
>-|TRBJ1-1|TRBD1|TRBV7-8
CASSSRQGRNTEAFF
TGTGCCAGCAGCTCGCGACAGGGAAGGAACACTGAAGCTTTCTTT
>once|TRBJ2-1|TRBD2|TRBV11-2
CASSFRLAGATGLSEQFF
TGTGCCAGCAGCTTCCGACTAGCGGGGGCCACCGGATTAAGCGAGCAGTTCTTC
>-|TRBJ2-2|-|TRBV25-1
CASSRGMNTGELFF
TGTGCCAGCTCCCGGGGGATGAACACCGGGGAGCTGTTTTTT
>-|TRBJ1-1|-|TRBV19
CASSIVMTGNTEAFF
TGTGCCAGTAGTATAGTGATGACAGGGAACACTGAAGCTTTCTTT
>-|TRBJ1-1|-|TRBV18
CASSPDTLNTEAFF
TGTGCCAGCTCACCGGACACGTTGAACACTGAAGCTTTCTTT
>-|TRBJ2-5|-|TRBV27
CASSRDLYQETQYF
TGTGCCAGCAGTAGGGACTTGTACCAAGAGACCCAGTACTTC
>-|TRBJ1-3|-|TRBV30
CAWSTGSSGNTIYF
TGTGCCTGGAGCACAGGGTCCTCTGGAAACACCATATATTTT
>-|TRBJ2-3|TRBD1|TRBV5-1
CASSPTQGDTQYF
TGCGCCAGCAGCCCCACACAGGGGGATACGCAGTATTTT
>-|TRBJ1-6|-|TRBV19
CASSISRNSPLHF
TGTGCCAGTAGTATTTCGCGAAATTCACCCCTCCACTTT